A single sample gave rise to the 22 T cell receptor beta chains below, sequenced in a study of early T cells in non-severe SARS-CoV-2 infection. Each CDR3 protein is one row after TCRdb ran MiXCR on the 5' RACE reads. This table has tens of thousands of distinct CDR3 sequences, 5.5% to 6.5% appearing once. The sample taken for sequencing was whole blood. The receptors shown here come from an adult who was a healthcare worker with PCR-confirmed SARS-CoV-2 infection or an uninfected control (not recorded which).

This clonotype was seen only a few times. V gene TRBV18 combines with J gene TRBJ2-2; D not resolved. V shed 3 bases and J shed 1 base, with 6 bases lying between them. This CDR3 contains 14 residues. CDR1 is KGHSH, CDR2 LQKENI, per germline. The CDR3 region has the DNA TGTGCCAGCTCACCCAGCAGGAACACCGGGGAGCTGTTTTTT. Its protein product is CASSPSRNTGELFF. Using reference TRBV18 and TRBJ2-2 for the parts outside the CDR3, the full variable domain is NAGVMQNPRHLVRRRGQEARLRCSPMKGHSHVYWYRQLPEEGLKFMVYLQKENIIDESGMPKERFSAEFPKEGPSILRIQQVVRGDSAAYFCASSPSRNTGELFFGEGSRLTVL.

This chain uses TRBV6-2 or TRBV6-3 with TRBJ2-4, with D possibly TRBD2 on 5 matching bases. The CDR3 runs to 13 residues. Germline V CDR1 and CDR2: MNHEY, SVGEGT. Trimming removed 7 bases from V and 0 bases from J, with 7 bases in between. The CDR3 sequence: CASTGVAKNIQYF. The CDR3 DNA reads TGTGCCAGCACCGGGGTAGCCAAAAACATTCAGTACTTC.

This clonotype showed up many times. The chain has TRBV19 and TRBJ2-7; 7 nucleotides align to TRBD1. The V gene end was trimmed by 7 bases and the J gene end by 7 bases; junction bases not matched to a gene: 7. CDR1 and CDR2 from the germline V gene are LNHDA and SQIVND (reference sequence). This CDR3 contains 12 residues. CDR3 amino acids: CASKGAGREQYF. The CDR3 DNA reads TGTGCCAGTAAGGGGGCTGGTCGGGAGCAGTACTTC. The variable domain in full, completed from reference TRBV19 and TRBJ2-7, reads DGGITQSPKYLFRKEGQNVTLSCEQNLNHDAMYWYRQDPGQGLRLIYYSQIVNDFQKGDIAEGYSVSREKKESFPLTVTSAQKNPTAFYLCASKGAGREQYFGPGTRLTVT.

This clonotype was counted ten times or more. The V gene is TRBV15, the J gene TRBJ2-7; 9 nucleotides line up with TRBD2. V shed 1 base and J 6 bases; nucleotides not matched to a gene: 4. CDR3 size: 14 residues. CDR1 is LNHNV and CDR2 is YYDKDF in the germline V gene (reference sequence). The CDR3 region is CATSRGGTSSEQYF. The CDR3 nucleotides are TGTGCCACCAGCAGAGGTGGGACTAGCAGCGAGCAGTACTTC.

This clonotype was seen a few times. The chain recombines TRBV24-1 with TRBJ2-3; TRBD2 aligns across 8 bases. CDR1 and CDR2 from the germline V gene are KGHDR and SFDVKD. This CDR3 contains 17 residues. V lost 4 bases to trimming and J lost 3 bases; unmatched junction nucleotides: 11. Written as DNA, the CDR3 is TGTGCCACCAGTGAGCGGGGGGTAGGACCCAAGACAGATACGCAGTATTTT. Translating it yields CATSERGVGPKTDTQYF.

This clonotype showed up many times. The V and J genes are TRBV20-1 and TRBJ2-3; 7 bases fit TRBD1. The CDR3 totals 13 residues. V was pared by 5 bases and J by 1 base, with 3 bases of the junction left unmatched. Germline CDR1 and CDR2: DFQATT and SNEGSKA (reference sequence). This CDR3 reads CSARTGGTDTQYF. The CDR3 DNA follows: TGCAGTGCTCGAACAGGGGGCACAGATACGCAGTATTTT.

In its sample, this clonotype was seen many times. The chain combines TRBV20-1 with TRBJ1-1; 11 bases are a match to TRBD1. V shed 2 bases, J shed 11 bases, and the junction held 19 bases outside the gene matches. CDR3 size: 17 residues. Per the germline V gene, CDR1 is DFQATT and CDR2 is SNEGSKA (reference sequence). The CDR3 nucleotides read TGCAGTGCTAGAACACCCAACTTTGGACAGGGGGCTACTATGGCTTTCTTT. This translates into CSARTPNFGQGATMAFF.

This clonotype was seen repeatedly, ten times or more. The chain is built from TRBV6-5 and TRBJ2-7; D unclear. Germline V gene lookup returns CDR1 MNHEY and CDR2 SVGAGI. The CDR3 totals 15 residues. V shed 5 bases and J shed 3 bases, with 17 bases lying between them. The CDR3 nucleotides read TGTGCCAGCAGTGCCTCCACCCCAATAGTCTACGAGCAGTACTTC. The encoded protein is CASSASTPIVYEQYF.

This clonotype occurred many times. The chain has TRBV30 and TRBJ2-7; 9 nucleotides line up with TRBD1. CDR1 and CDR2 from the germline V gene are GTSNPN and SVGIG (reference sequence). The CDR3 has 17 amino acids. V shed 0 bases and J 3 bases; nucleotides not matched to a gene: 12. The CDR3: CAWSVSLFRDRDYEQYF. Here the CDR3 DNA reads TGTGCCTGGAGTGTTTCGTTGTTCCGGGACAGGGACTACGAGCAGTACTTC.

This clonotype was observed a few times. The chain recombines TRBV18 with TRBJ2-3; weak D call: TRBD2 (5 bases). The CDR3 is 15 residues long. V gave up 2 bases and J gave up 1 base, with 10 bases separating them. CDR1 is KGHSH, CDR2 LQKENI, per germline. DNA of the CDR3: TGTGCCAGCTCACCAACCCAGGAGGGCACAGATACGCAGTATTTT. It translates to CASSPTQEGTDTQYF. Combining the CDR3 with reference TRBV18 and TRBJ2-3 gives the whole variable domain NAGVMQNPRHLVRRRGQEARLRCSPMKGHSHVYWYRQLPEEGLKFMVYLQKENIIDESGMPKERFSAEFPKEGPSILRIQQVVRGDSAAYFCASSPTQEGTDTQYFGPGTRLTVL.

This clonotype has a count of ten or more. The chain recombines TRBV19 with TRBJ2-1, with D unclear. The CDR3 has 13 residues. Germline V lookup: CDR1 LNHDA, CDR2 SQIVND (reference sequence). V was clipped by 3 bases and J by 13 bases, with 16 bases between them. The CDR3 is CASSIYYSRNQFF. The CDR3, as DNA: TGTGCCAGTAGTATTTACTATTCTAGGAATCAGTTCTTC.

This clonotype was seen a handful of times. The gene calls are TRBV20-1 and TRBJ2-7; no reliable D call. This CDR3 contains 13 residues. From germline, CDR1 is DFQATT and CDR2 SNEGSKA (reference sequence). V was trimmed by 3 bases and J by 3 bases, leaving 12 bases between them. The CDR3, as DNA: TGCAGTGCTAGTATGGGAAGTGGCTACGAGCAGTACTTC. It encodes CSASMGSGYEQYF.

In its sample, this clonotype was seen many times. V is TRBV5-5 and J is TRBJ1-1; D call uncertain. V was shortened by 0 bases and J by 4 bases, with 13 bases between the two germline ends. The CDR3 runs to 15 residues. Germline values: CDR1 SGHKS, CDR2 YYEKEE (reference sequence). CDR3 nucleotide sequence: TGTGCCAGCAGCTTGGGTGGCGGTGATGGCACTGAAGCTTTCTTT. Its protein is CASSLGGGDGTEAFF.

This clonotype was counted at least ten times. The chain uses TRBV7-9 and TRBJ2-7; D is uncertain. The CDR3 contains 12 residues. Per the germline V gene, CDR1 is SEHNR and CDR2 is FQNEAQ (reference sequence). V shed 5 bases and J shed 4 bases, with 9 bases lying between them. Written as DNA, the CDR3 is TGTGCCAGCAGCCCTGGGTCATACGAGCAGTACTTC. Its protein product is CASSPGSYEQYF.

The sample holds many counts of this clonotype. The chain has TRBV6-1 and TRBJ1-1; D is uncertain. V shed 8 bases and J shed 0 bases, with 13 bases lying between them. Germline V gene lookup returns CDR1 MNHNS and CDR2 SASEGT. This CDR3 has 14 amino acids. The CDR3 DNA reads TGTGCCAGCGCCCCACATACAGTGAACACTGAAGCTTTCTTT. Translating gives CASAPHTVNTEAFF.

CDR3 in DNA: TGTGCCAGCAGCAAAGCGCTTTCCTTCTCCTACGAGCAGTACTTC. Translated: CASSKALSFSYEQYF. This chain connects TRBV21-1 to TRBJ2-7. TRBV21-1 corresponds to a pseudogene. The CDR3 consists of 15 residues.

This clonotype was detected many times. V usage is TRBV29-1 and J usage is TRBJ2-3; 8 bases align to TRBD2. V dropped 4 bases and J dropped 4; count of bases not matched to a gene: 4. Germline assignment: CDR1 SQVTM and CDR2 ANQGSEA. This CDR3 comprises 13 residues. The CDR3 spells CSVGAGGSDTQYF. CDR3 DNA sequence: TGCAGCGTTGGGGCGGGGGGCTCAGATACGCAGTATTTT.

This clonotype was observed many times. The genes are TRBV29-1 and TRBJ2-3; 13 bases line up with TRBD2. The germline V gene encodes CDR1 SQVTM and CDR2 ANQGSEA. This CDR3 has 16 amino acids. With V trimmed by 7 bases and J by 4 bases, 11 bases remained unmatched. This CDR3 reads CSASEFGLAGADTQYF. The CDR3 region has the DNA TGCAGCGCTAGCGAATTTGGACTAGCGGGGGCAGATACGCAGTATTTT.

This clonotype is termed medium-sized. The V call is TRBV28, the J call TRBJ1-6; D possibly corresponds to TRBD1 (5 bases). The ends were cut back, 7 bases at V and 6 bases at J, with 13 bases in the middle. The CDR3 is made up of 14 amino acids. Germline V gene sequence: CDR1 MDHEN, CDR2 SYDVKM. CDR3 nucleotides: TGTGCCAGCAATGTAAGGGGCGGTAATTCACCCCTCCACTTT. This codes for CASNVRGGNSPLHF.

This clonotype was found many times. The chain employs TRBV28 and TRBJ2-1; tentative D call: TRBD1 (5 bases). V dropped 5 bases and J dropped 4 bases, with 12 bases sitting between them. Germline values: CDR1 MDHEN, CDR2 SYDVKM. The CDR3 totals 14 residues. CDR3 residues: CASSRQSRYNEQFF. The CDR3 DNA reads TGTGCCAGCAGTCGACAGTCTCGTTACAATGAGCAGTTCTTC.

In its sample, this clonotype was seen a few times. The rearrangement joins TRBV6-2 or TRBV6-3 to TRBJ2-3; maybe TRBD2 (7 bases). Germline lookup yields CDR1 MNHEY and CDR2 SVGEGT. V was cut by 2 bases and J by 5 bases, with 23 bases left in between. There are 18 residues in the CDR3. The DNA for the CDR3 is TGTGCCAGCAGTTACCCTACCGTGGGGGGGGGCCATCGAGATACGCAGTATTTT. Translation: CASSYPTVGGGHRDTQYF.

This clonotype was detected a few times. The chain recombines TRBV15 with TRBJ2-3; perhaps D is TRBD1 or TRBD2 (5 bases each). This CDR3 has 13 amino acids. Germline-derived CDR1 and CDR2 are LNHNV and YYDKDF (reference sequence). Trimming took off 3 bases at V and 2 bases at J, with 6 bases between the two ends. The CDR3 coding sequence is TGTGCCACCAGCAGGGGGGTCACAGATACGCAGTATTTT. Its translation: CATSRGVTDTQYF.